A single sample gave rise to the 8 T cell receptor beta chains below, sequenced in a study of blood T cells in healthy people across ages. With a J-beta primer mix and a sample-barcoded 5' primer, a second PCR ran roughly 6 to 11 cycles. TCRdb processed the 5' RACE reads anew with MiXCR; each CDR3 protein has one entry. The top ten clones hold 10% of a sample with more than 750,000 distinct CDR3 sequences, about 28% of them seen once. The sample also formed part of further work on T cells of mothers and their children.

Material: blood. The receptors were gathered from a woman aged 40-49 years in good health.

J is TRBJ2-7 and V is TRBV7-6; 8 bases align to TRBD1. The V and J ends lost 4 bases and 1 base, in that order; junction bases with no gene match: 6. CDR3 length: 15 residues. Germline V gene data show CDR1 as SGHVS and CDR2 as FNYEAQ. The CDR3 loop reads CASSWRQGPSYEQYF. DNA for the CDR3: TGTGCCAGCAGCTGGCGACAGGGGCCATCCTACGAGCAGTACTTC.

The V call is TRBV20-1, the J call TRBJ1-2; 9 bases align to TRBD1. CDR1 and CDR2 (germline): DFQATT, SNEGSKA (reference sequence). CDR3 length equals 14 residues. V gave up 7 bases and J gave up 4 bases; unmatched junction bases: 10. The CDR3 DNA reads as TGCAGTGGCGTACCGGGACAGGGACTCTATGGCTACACCTTC. Its translation: CSGVPGQGLYGYTF.

Remarks on this clonotype: This may stem from a read error, because a much larger clone lies one nucleotide away. The V call is TRBV5-1, the J call TRBJ1-2; tentatively, D is TRBD1 (5 bases). Germline-derived CDR1 and CDR2 are SGHRS and YFSETQ. The CDR3 contains 14 residues. CDR3 sequence (DNA): TGCACCAGCAGCTACAAGGACATTAACTATGGCTACACCTTC. Protein product: CTSSYKDINYGYTF.

V usage is TRBV5-1 and J usage is TRBJ2-7; D may be TRBD1 or TRBD2 (5 bases each). CDR3 length: 13 residues. CDR1 is SGHRS and CDR2 is YFSETQ in the germline V gene. V gave up 7 bases and J gave up 2 bases, with 13 bases separating them. CDR3 nucleotide sequence: TGCGCCAGCGCCGGGACCGGTCCCTACGAGCAGTACTTC. Translated, it gives CASAGTGPYEQYF.

This clonotype came up a few times. A read error may be the cause here, since a much bigger clone is one base away. The chain combines TRBV12-3 or TRBV12-4 with TRBJ2-6; D gene uncertain. This CDR3 comprises 13 residues. Written as DNA, the CDR3 is TGTGCCAACAGTTTTTCGGCGGCCAACGTCCTGACTTTC. It yields the protein CANSFSAANVLTF.

The chain couples TRBV27 to TRBJ1-2, with 8 positions matching TRBD1. Germline CDR1 is MNHEY and CDR2 is SMNVEV (reference sequence). The CDR3 spans 17 residues. After removal of 5 bases from V and 0 bases from J, the junction contained 11 bases not matched to a gene. The CDR3 DNA reads as TGTGCCAGCAGTGCTGGGATGGGACAGGCTTCTAACTATGGCTACACCTTC. This translates into CASSAGMGQASNYGYTF.

This clonotype appeared a few times. This rearrangement joins TRBV29-1 to TRBJ2-1; TRBD2 agrees at 14 bases. The CDR3 covers 13 residues. V was clipped by 6 bases and J by 8 bases; unmatched bases: 3. Per germline, CDR1 SQVTM and CDR2 ANQGSEA. The CDR3 sequence is CSVGTSGGHEQFF. DNA for the CDR3: TGCAGCGTCGGGACTAGCGGGGGCCATGAGCAGTTCTTC.

DNA for the CDR3: TGTGCCAGCAGGGGCGAGAGGGCTGAAGCTTTCTTT. This translates into CASRGERAEAFF. The chain joins TRBV12-3 or TRBV12-4 to TRBJ1-1; no clear D. The CDR3 is made up of 12 amino acids. Trimming shortened V by 6 bases and J by 6 bases, and 11 bases separated the two germline ends.